Listed below are T cell receptor beta chains from one sample, sequenced in a study of shared clonotypes between healthy human individuals. The data were produced by immunoSEQ multiplex PCR, yet TCRdb's version contains in-frame clones alone and is incomplete. The sample includes some 580,000 clones, more than 95% of them seen just once. Sequencing was done on a sample of naive CD4+ T cells sorted from blood. The receptors derive from a woman aged 30 to 39 in good health. The CDR3 runs from the conserved cysteine through the conserved F or W. The order of the fields is D gene, V gene, J gene, clone size, CDR3 DNA, CDR3 protein. A D gene is named only where the DNA matches it firmly. The size of a clone is reported for some rows only, either as once, few or many, or as a class for expanded clones.

D: -; V: TRBV6-1; J: TRBJ2-3; size: once; DNA: TGTGCCAGCAGTGAATCCCAGGGGGGATACACAGATACGCAGTATTTT; CDR3: CASSESQGGYTDTQYF
D: TRBD2; V: TRBV5-4; J: TRBJ2-7; size: -; DNA: TGTGCCAGCAGCCGAGGACTAGCGGGAGAAAGAGTGCAGTACTTC; CDR3: CASSRGLAGERVQYF
D: -; V: TRBV11-2; J: TRBJ1-3; size: -; DNA: TGTGCCAGCAGCTTTCGCCCTGGAAACACCATATATTTT; CDR3: CASSFRPGNTIYF
D: -; V: TRBV18; J: TRBJ2-5; size: once; DNA: TGTGCCAGCTCACCGGGGCTTGAGGGTCAAGAGACCCAGTACTTC; CDR3: CASSPGLEGQETQYF
D: TRBD2; V: TRBV4-2; J: TRBJ2-1; size: -; DNA: TGTGCCAGCAGCCAAGTTAGCGGGGGTATCCCCCTATCAACCTACAATGAGCAGTTCTTC; CDR3: CASSQVSGGIPLSTYNEQFF
D: TRBD1; V: TRBV28; J: TRBJ2-1; size: -; DNA: TGTGCCAGCAGTTTACTAGGACAGGGGGCCGTAGCGGGAATCACTAATGAGCAGTTCTTC; CDR3: CASSLLGQGAVAGITNEQFF
D: TRBD1; V: TRBV5-4; J: TRBJ2-7; size: once; DNA: TGTGCCAGCAGCTTGGCCTTCGGACAGGGGGAGGACGAGCAGTACTTC; CDR3: CASSLAFGQGEDEQYF
D: -; V: TRBV7-3; J: TRBJ1-3; size: -; DNA: TGTGCCAGCAGCCTGACGGCCTCTGGAAACACCATATATTTT; CDR3: CASSLTASGNTIYF
D: -; V: TRBV6-1; J: TRBJ1-5; size: -; DNA: TGTGCCAGCAGTGAAATGACAGCTTATAGCAATCAGCCCCAGCATTTT; CDR3: CASSEMTAYSNQPQHF
D: -; V: TRBV18; J: TRBJ2-7; size: -; DNA: TGTGCCAGCTCACCAGGCGGGGTCGCAACCTACGAGCAGTACTTC; CDR3: CASSPGGVATYEQYF
D: TRBD2; V: TRBV15; J: TRBJ2-3; size: -; DNA: TGTGCCACCAGCGAGCTCCGGGGGACCGGGACTAGCGGGATCCTAGATACGCAGTATTTT; CDR3: CATSELRGTGTSGILDTQYF
D: -; V: TRBV19; J: TRBJ1-4; size: -; DNA: TGTGCCACCACCACCCCTTGGGGAACTAATGAAAAACTGTTTTTT; CDR3: CATTTPWGTNEKLFF
D: TRBD2; V: TRBV13; J: TRBJ2-3; size: -; DNA: TGTGCCAGCAGCATAGGAAGCGGGAACGCAGATACGCAGTATTTT; CDR3: CASSIGSGNADTQYF
D: -; V: TRBV28; J: TRBJ1-5; size: -; DNA: TGTGCCAGCAGAACTCTGAATCAGCCCCAGCATTTT; CDR3: CASRTLNQPQHF
D: TRBD1; V: TRBV2; J: TRBJ2-1; size: -; DNA: TGTGCCAGCAGTGTGGACAGGGGGCGCGGCAATGAGCAGTTCTTC; CDR3: CASSVDRGRGNEQFF
D: TRBD1; V: TRBV30; J: TRBJ2-4; size: -; DNA: TGTGCCTGGAGTTACGGGACAGGGATTTTGACGACCCATCGACCAAGGGGTAGAAACATTCAGTACTTC; CDR3: CAWSYGTGILTTHRPRGRNIQYF
D: TRBD2; V: TRBV10-2; J: TRBJ2-5; size: -; DNA: TGCGCCAGCAGTGTGAGCGGGACGGCTGAGACCCAGTACTTC; CDR3: CASSVSGTAETQYF
D: TRBD1; V: TRBV30; J: TRBJ1-5; size: -; DNA: TGTGCCTCCTCTTGGGGACAGGGGATTGATAGCAATCAGCCCCAGCATTTT; CDR3: CASSWGQGIDSNQPQHF
D: -; V: TRBV7-2; J: TRBJ1-2; size: -; DNA: TGTGCCAGCAGCTTATCGCATAGCTTTAACTATGGCTACACCTTC; CDR3: CASSLSHSFNYGYTF
D: -; V: TRBV4-1; J: TRBJ1-1; size: -; DNA: TGCGCCAGCAGCCGCCTAAGGCCGGGGCCTTCCTATCGTGGGACTGAAGCTTTCTTT; CDR3: CASSRLRPGPSYRGTEAFF
D: TRBD2; V: TRBV18; J: TRBJ2-1; size: once; DNA: TGTGCCAGCTCACCCGGGACTAGCGGAGGAAATGAGCAGTTCTTC; CDR3: CASSPGTSGGNEQFF
D: TRBD2; V: TRBV6-1; J: TRBJ2-1; size: -; DNA: TGTGCCAGCAGTGGGACTAGTTACAATGAGCAGTTCTTC; CDR3: CASSGTSYNEQFF
D: -; V: TRBV7-2; J: TRBJ2-7; size: -; DNA: TGTGCCAGCAGCTTATCGCCAGGTCTCTACGAGCAGTACTTC; CDR3: CASSLSPGLYEQYF
D: TRBD1; V: TRBV11-2; J: TRBJ2-3; size: once; DNA: TGTGCCAGCAGCTACTGGGACAGGATCACAGATACGCAGTATTTT; CDR3: CASSYWDRITDTQYF
D: TRBD1; V: TRBV28; J: TRBJ2-7; size: -; DNA: TGTGCCAGCACTCCAGGGGGGACAGGGGCCTACGAGCAGTACTTC; CDR3: CASTPGGTGAYEQYF
D: TRBD1; V: TRBV5-1; J: TRBJ2-2; size: -; DNA: TGCGCCAGCGGGACCGGACAGGACTACACCGGGGAGCTGTTTTTT; CDR3: CASGTGQDYTGELFF
D: -; V: TRBV27; J: TRBJ1-1; size: -; DNA: TGTGCCAGCATAAAAGACAGGAGCAACACTGAAGCTTTCTTT; CDR3: CASIKDRSNTEAFF
D: TRBD1; V: TRBV6-1; J: TRBJ2-2; size: -; DNA: TGTGCCAGCAGTGGCTTCGGACAGGACCTCACCGGGGAGCTGTTTTTT; CDR3: CASSGFGQDLTGELFF
D: -; V: TRBV5-1; J: TRBJ2-7; size: -; DNA: TGCGCCAGCAGCGGGCCCTTGCCAAAATACGAGCAGTACTTC; CDR3: CASSGPLPKYEQYF
D: -; V: TRBV10-2; J: TRBJ1-5; size: -; DNA: TGCGCCAGCAGTGATAAGACGGCTAATCAGCCCCAGCATTTT; CDR3: CASSDKTANQPQHF
D: TRBD1; V: TRBV19; J: TRBJ1-4; size: -; DNA: TGTGCCAGTAGTAACAACAGGGGGGCTAATGAAAAACTGTTTTTT; CDR3: CASSNNRGANEKLFF
D: -; V: TRBV11-3; J: TRBJ2-2; size: -; DNA: TGTGCCAGCAGCACGCTTCTCACCGGGGAGCTGTTTTTT; CDR3: CASSTLLTGELFF
D: -; V: TRBV11-2; J: TRBJ1-2; size: -; DNA: TGTGCCAGCAGCTTAAACCTCCGGGGCTATGGCTACACCTTC; CDR3: CASSLNLRGYGYTF
D: -; V: TRBV28; J: TRBJ2-5; size: -; DNA: TGTGCCAGCAGTTTTCGAGAATGGGGGGAGACCCAGTACTTC; CDR3: CASSFREWGETQYF
D: -; V: TRBV19; J: TRBJ2-1; size: -; DNA: TGTGCCAGTAGTATAACGGGGGAAGCCTACAATGAGCAGTTCTTC; CDR3: CASSITGEAYNEQFF
D: TRBD2; V: TRBV27; J: TRBJ2-5; size: -; DNA: TGTGCCAGCGGCCCCTTAGGAGCGGGACAAGAGACCCAGTACTTC; CDR3: CASGPLGAGQETQYF
D: -; V: TRBV6-1; J: TRBJ2-1; size: -; DNA: TGTGCCAGCATCCTTACCGGGTCCGCAAGCAATGAGCAGTTCTTC; CDR3: CASILTGSASNEQFF
D: -; V: TRBV9; J: TRBJ2-1; size: -; DNA: TGTGCCAGCAGCCCTTTCAACAATGAGCAGTTCTTC; CDR3: CASSPFNNEQFF
D: -; V: TRBV23-1; J: TRBJ2-7; size: -; DNA: TGCGCCAGCAGTCAAAACGGGGGCTCCTACGAGCAGTACTTC; CDR3: CASSQNGGSYEQYF
D: -; V: TRBV18; J: TRBJ2-7; size: -; DNA: TGTGCCAGCTCACCTCAGGGCTGGGGCCTGGGGGAGCAGTACTTC; CDR3: CASSPQGWGLGEQYF
D: TRBD1; V: TRBV6-5; J: TRBJ1-1; size: -; DNA: TGTGCCAGCAGTTACGACAGGGGGGACACTGAAGCTTTCTTT; CDR3: CASSYDRGDTEAFF